The 5 T cell receptor beta chains listed next were all sequenced from one sample in a study of shared clonotypes between healthy human individuals. Sequencing was performed with immunoSEQ multiplex PCR; in TCRdb, only in-frame clones are kept and a portion is missing. The profile covers some 900,000 clones, with 76% appearing a single time and 1.5% taken by the ten largest. Sequencing was carried out using memory CD4+ T cells sorted from blood. Subset here: CD45RA-negative fraction. These receptors came from a young man in good health.

The chain links TRBV28 to TRBJ2-7; 11 positions match TRBD2. V trimming: 3 bases; J trimming: 7 bases; junction bases outside the gene matches: 5. Germline-derived CDR1 and CDR2 are MDHEN and SYDVKM. This CDR3 region has 14 residues. The CDR3 sequence is CASSFSGGAYEQYF. The CDR3 DNA reads TGTGCCAGCAGTTTTAGCGGGGGGGCTTATGAGCAGTACTTC.

The chain carries TRBV7-3 and TRBJ2-1, with D perhaps TRBD2 (6 bases). V lost 4 bases and J 3 bases, leaving 13 bases between the germline ends. The germline V gene has CDR1 SGHTA and CDR2 FQGTGA. The CDR3 covers 15 residues. Written as DNA, the CDR3 is TGTGCCAGCAGCTCCCGCGGGGAAAACTACAATGAGCAGTTCTTC. Its protein product is CASSSRGENYNEQFF. Full variable domain (remainder filled in from reference TRBV7-3 and TRBJ2-1): GAGVSQTPSNKVTEKGKYVELRCDPISGHTALYWYRQSLGQGPEFLIYFQGTGAADDSGLPNDRFFAVRPEGSVSTLKIQRTERGDSAVYLCASSSRGENYNEQFFGPGTRLTVL.

This clone was observed a single time. J is TRBJ1-2 and V is TRBV6-5, with D hard to call. Trimming pared 0 bases from V and 2 bases from J, leaving 10 bases between. CDR1 is MNHEY, CDR2 SVGAGI, per germline. CDR3 length: 15 residues. CDR3 region: CASSYSRAANYGYTF. Here the CDR3 DNA reads TGTGCCAGCAGTTACTCAAGGGCAGCGAACTATGGCTACACCTTC.

The chain recombines TRBV2 with TRBJ2-5, with 8 bases matching TRBD1. The CDR3 is 14 amino acids. Germline-derived CDR1 and CDR2 are SNHLY and FYNNEI. The J segment lost 1 base and the V segment lost 8 bases, leaving 6 bases of the junction unmatched. The CDR3 here is CASGGTGFQETQYF. The CDR3 DNA is TGTGCCAGCGGGGGGACAGGCTTCCAAGAGACCCAGTACTTC.

The chain couples TRBV30 to TRBJ2-2; unclear D gene. This CDR3 has 12 residues. Trimming took off 4 bases at V and 3 bases at J, with 6 bases between the two ends. Germline V gene data show CDR1 as GTSNPN and CDR2 as SVGIG (reference sequence). The CDR3 region is CAWIGDTGELFF. CDR3 nucleotide sequence: TGTGCCTGGATTGGGGACACCGGGGAGCTGTTTTTT.